This TCR beta chain was retrieved from a study of T cell changes during pregnancy in multiple sclerosis. The assay was immunoSEQ multiplex PCR, and TCRdb's table has in-frame clones only and misses some. The sample carries approximately 50,000 clones, 80% to 95% recorded once. The V segment lost 4 bases and the J segment 6 bases; nucleotides outside the gene matches: 10. CDR1 LNHDA and CDR2 SQIVND come from the germline V gene (reference sequence). The CDR3 extends over 18 amino acids. This material consisted of CD4+ T cells from peripheral blood mononuclear cells, taken after pregnancy. The chain joins TRBV19 to TRBJ2-1; 15 nucleotides align to TRBD2. This receptor was obtained from a female donor with multiple sclerosis, enrolled in a pregnancy study. This CDR3 is CASSTRGTSGRSGNEQFF. For the CDR3, the DNA is TGTGCCAGTAGTACCCGAGGGACTAGCGGGAGGTCTGGCAATGAGCAGTTCTTC.